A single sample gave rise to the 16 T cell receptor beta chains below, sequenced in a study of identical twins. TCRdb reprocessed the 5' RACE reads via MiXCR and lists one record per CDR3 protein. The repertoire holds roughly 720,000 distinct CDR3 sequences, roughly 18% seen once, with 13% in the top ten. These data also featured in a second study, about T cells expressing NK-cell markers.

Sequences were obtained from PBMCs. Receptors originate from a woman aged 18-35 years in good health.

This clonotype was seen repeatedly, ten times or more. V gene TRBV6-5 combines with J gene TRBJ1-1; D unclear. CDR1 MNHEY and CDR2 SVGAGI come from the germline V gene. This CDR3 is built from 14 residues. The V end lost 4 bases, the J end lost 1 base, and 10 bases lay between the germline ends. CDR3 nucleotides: TGTGCCAGCAGTTTGGTTCGACAGAACACTGAAGCTTTCTTT. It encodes CASSLVRQNTEAFF.

The CDR3 DNA sequence: TGTGCCAGCAGTTTCTACGGGGCGGCTGAAGCTTTCTTT. This encodes CASSFYGAAEAFF. This rearrangement joins TRBV25-1 to TRBJ1-1, with a weak D call TRBD1 (5 bases). V lost 5 bases to trimming and J lost 6 bases, with 13 bases between them. This CDR3 has 13 residues. The V gene's germline CDR1 is MGHDK and CDR2 SYGVNS.

CDR3 amino acids: CASSQRGDANTGELFF. CDR3 DNA: TGCGCCAGCAGCCAAAGGGGGGACGCGAACACCGGGGAGCTGTTTTTT. The chain combines TRBV5-1 with TRBJ2-2; D may correspond to TRBD1 or TRBD2 (6 bases each). The V and J ends lost 4 bases and 0 bases respectively, with 13 bases between them. CDR3 size: 16 residues. Germline loops: CDR1 SGHRS, CDR2 YFSETQ.

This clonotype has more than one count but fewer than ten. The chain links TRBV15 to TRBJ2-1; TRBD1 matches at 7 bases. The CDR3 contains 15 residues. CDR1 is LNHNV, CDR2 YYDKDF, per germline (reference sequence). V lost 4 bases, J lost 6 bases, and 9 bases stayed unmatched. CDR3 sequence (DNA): TGTGCCACCAGCAAGGATCGACAGGGAATCAATGAGCAGTTCTTC. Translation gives CATSKDRQGINEQFF.

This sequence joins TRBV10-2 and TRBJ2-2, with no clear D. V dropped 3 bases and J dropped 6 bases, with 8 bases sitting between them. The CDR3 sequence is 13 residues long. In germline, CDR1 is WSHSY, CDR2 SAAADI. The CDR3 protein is CASSDPRAGELFF. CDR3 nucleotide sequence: TGCGCCAGCAGTGACCCAAGAGCCGGGGAGCTGTTTTTT.

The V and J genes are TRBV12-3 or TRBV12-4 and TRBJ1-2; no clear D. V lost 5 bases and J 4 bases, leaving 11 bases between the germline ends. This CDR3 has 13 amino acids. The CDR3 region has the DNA TGTGCCAGCAGTCCAGAGACGGTCTATGGCTACACCTTC. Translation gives CASSPETVYGYTF.

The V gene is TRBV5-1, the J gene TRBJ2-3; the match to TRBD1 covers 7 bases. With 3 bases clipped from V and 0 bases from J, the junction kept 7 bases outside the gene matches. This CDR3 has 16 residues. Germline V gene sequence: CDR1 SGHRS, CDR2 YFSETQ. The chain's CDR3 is CASSYSQGWSTDTQYF. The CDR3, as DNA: TGCGCCAGCAGCTACTCACAGGGGTGGAGCACAGATACGCAGTATTTT.

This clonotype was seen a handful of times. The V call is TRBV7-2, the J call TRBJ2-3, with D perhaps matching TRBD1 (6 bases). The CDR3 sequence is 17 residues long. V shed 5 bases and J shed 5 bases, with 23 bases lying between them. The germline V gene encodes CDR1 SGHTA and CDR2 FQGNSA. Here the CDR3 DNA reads TGTGCCAGCAGCCCACATCGTGAACCTGGGGGCAGAGATACGCAGTATTTT. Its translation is CASSPHREPGGRDTQYF.

CDR3 DNA: TGTGCCAGCTCACTTTATCCTGAGGCCAACAATGAGCAGTTCTTC. Its translation: CASSLYPEANNEQFF. The V gene is TRBV18, the J gene TRBJ2-1; D gene unclear. The V end was cut by 4 bases, the J end by 5 bases, with 15 bases between. Germline CDR1 and CDR2: KGHSH and LQKENI. This CDR3 has 15 amino acids.

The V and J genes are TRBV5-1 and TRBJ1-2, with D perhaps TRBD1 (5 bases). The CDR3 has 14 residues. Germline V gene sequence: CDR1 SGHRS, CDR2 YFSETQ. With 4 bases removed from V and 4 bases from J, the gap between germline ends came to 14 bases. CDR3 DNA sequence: TGCGCCAGCAGCGACCCGACAGAACCCTATGGCTACACCTTC. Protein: CASSDPTEPYGYTF. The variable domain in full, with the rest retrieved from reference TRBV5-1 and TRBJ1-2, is KAGVTQTPRYLIKTRGQQVTLSCSPISGHRSVSWYQQTPGQGLQFLFEYFSETQRNKGNFPGRFSGRQFSNSRSEMNVSTLELGDSALYLCASSDPTEPYGYTFGSGTRLTVV.

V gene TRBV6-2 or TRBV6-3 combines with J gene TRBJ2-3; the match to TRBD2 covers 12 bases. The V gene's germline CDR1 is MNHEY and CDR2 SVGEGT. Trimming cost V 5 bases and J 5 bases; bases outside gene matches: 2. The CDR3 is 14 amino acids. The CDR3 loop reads CASSRTSGVDTQYF. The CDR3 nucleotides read TGTGCCAGCAGTCGGACTAGCGGGGTAGATACGCAGTATTTT.

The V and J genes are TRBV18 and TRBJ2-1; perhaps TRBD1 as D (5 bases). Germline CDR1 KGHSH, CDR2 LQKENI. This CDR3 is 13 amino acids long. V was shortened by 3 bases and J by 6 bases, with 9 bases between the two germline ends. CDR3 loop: CASSPGRSNEQFF. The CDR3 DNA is TGTGCCAGCTCACCGGGGCGAAGCAATGAGCAGTTCTTC.

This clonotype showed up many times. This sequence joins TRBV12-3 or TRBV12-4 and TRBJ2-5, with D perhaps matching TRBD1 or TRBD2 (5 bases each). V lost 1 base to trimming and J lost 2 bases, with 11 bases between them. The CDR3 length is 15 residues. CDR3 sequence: CASSLGGTVQETQYF. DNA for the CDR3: TGTGCCAGCAGTTTAGGGGGGACGGTACAAGAGACCCAGTACTTC.

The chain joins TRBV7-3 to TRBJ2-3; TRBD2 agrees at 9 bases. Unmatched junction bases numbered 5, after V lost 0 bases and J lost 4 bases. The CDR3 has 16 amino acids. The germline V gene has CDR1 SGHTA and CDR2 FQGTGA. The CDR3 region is CASSLTGVAGADTQYF. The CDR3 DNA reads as TGTGCCAGCAGCTTAACGGGGGTAGCGGGGGCAGATACGCAGTATTTT.

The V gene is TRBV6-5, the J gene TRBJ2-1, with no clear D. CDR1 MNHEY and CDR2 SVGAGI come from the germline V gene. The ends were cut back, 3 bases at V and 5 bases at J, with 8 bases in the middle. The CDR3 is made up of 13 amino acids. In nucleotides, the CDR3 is TGTGCCAGCAGTTATGGCCTAGACAATGAGCAGTTCTTC. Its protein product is CASSYGLDNEQFF.

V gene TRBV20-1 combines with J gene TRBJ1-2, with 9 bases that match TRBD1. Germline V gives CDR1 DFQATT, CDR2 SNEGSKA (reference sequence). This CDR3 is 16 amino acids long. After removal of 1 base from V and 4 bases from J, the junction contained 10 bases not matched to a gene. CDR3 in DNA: TGCAGTGCTAGAGGATACGAGGACAGGGGAAGCTATGGCTACACCTTC. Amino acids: CSARGYEDRGSYGYTF.